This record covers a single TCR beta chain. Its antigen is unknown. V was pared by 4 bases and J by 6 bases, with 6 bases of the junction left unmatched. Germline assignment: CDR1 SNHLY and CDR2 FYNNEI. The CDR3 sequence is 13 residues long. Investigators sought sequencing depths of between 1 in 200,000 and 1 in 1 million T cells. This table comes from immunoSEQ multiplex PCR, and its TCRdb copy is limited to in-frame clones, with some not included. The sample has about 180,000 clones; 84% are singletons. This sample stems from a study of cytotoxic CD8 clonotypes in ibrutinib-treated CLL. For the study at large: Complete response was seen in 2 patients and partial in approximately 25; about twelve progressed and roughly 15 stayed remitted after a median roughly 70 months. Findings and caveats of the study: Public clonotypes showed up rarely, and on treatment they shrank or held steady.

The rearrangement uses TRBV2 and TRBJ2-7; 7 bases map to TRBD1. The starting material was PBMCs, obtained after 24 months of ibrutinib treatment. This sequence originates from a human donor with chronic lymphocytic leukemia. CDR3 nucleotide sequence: TGTGCCAGCAGTGGACAGGGATGGCTCGAGCAGTACTTC. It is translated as CASSGQGWLEQYF.